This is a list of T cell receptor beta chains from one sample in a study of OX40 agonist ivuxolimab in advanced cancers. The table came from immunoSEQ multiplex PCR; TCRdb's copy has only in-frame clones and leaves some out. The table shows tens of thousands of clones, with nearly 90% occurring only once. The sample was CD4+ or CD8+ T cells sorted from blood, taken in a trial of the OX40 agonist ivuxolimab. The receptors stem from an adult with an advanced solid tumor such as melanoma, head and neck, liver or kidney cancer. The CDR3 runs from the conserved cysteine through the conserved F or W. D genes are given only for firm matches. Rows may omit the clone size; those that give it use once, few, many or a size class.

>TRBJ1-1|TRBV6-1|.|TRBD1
CATPVRDTGGEAFF
TGTGCCACCCCCGTTAGGGACACAGGGGGCGAGGCTTTCTTT
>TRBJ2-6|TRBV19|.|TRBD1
CASSIGQGRSGANVLTF
TGTGCCAGTAGTATAGGACAGGGTCGCTCTGGGGCCAACGTCCTGACTTTC
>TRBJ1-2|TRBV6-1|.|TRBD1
CASSGDRVSYGYTF
TGTGCCAGCAGTGGGGACAGGGTCAGCTATGGCTACACCTTC
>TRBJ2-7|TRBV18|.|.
CASSGAAAAYEQYF
TGTGCCAGCTCAGGGGCCGCAGCGGCCTACGAGCAGTACTTC
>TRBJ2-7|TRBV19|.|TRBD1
CASSRDRGPGGYEQYF
TGTGCCAGTAGTAGAGACAGGGGGCCGGGTGGCTACGAGCAGTACTTC
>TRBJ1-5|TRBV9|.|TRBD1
CASSKGQGRGNQPQHF
TGTGCCAGCAGCAAGGGACAGGGGCGGGGCAATCAGCCCCAGCATTTT
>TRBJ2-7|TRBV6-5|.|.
CASSLEGAYEQYF
TGTGCCAGCAGTTTGGAGGGCGCCTACGAGCAGTACTTC
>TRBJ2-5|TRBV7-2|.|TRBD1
CASSPWTGQETQYF
TGTGCCAGCAGCCCCTGGACAGGACAAGAGACCCAGTACTTC
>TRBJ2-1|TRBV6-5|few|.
CASSYVGRQFF
TGTGCCAGCAGTTACGTTGGGCGGCAGTTCTTC
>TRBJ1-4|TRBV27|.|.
CASSWKEKLFF
TGTGCCAGCAGTTGGAAAGAAAAACTGTTTTTT
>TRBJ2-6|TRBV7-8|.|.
CASRPGRGQPSGANVLTF
TGTGCCAGCAGACCAGGCCGAGGACAGCCCTCTGGGGCCAACGTCCTGACTTTC
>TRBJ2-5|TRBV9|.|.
CASSVGANQETQYF
TGTGCCAGCAGCGTAGGGGCTAACCAAGAGACCCAGTACTTC
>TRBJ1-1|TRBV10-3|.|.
CAINEGGANTEAFF
TGTGCCATCAACGAAGGGGGAGCGAACACTGAAGCTTTCTTT